This is a list of T cell receptor beta chains from one sample in a study of response to subunit inactivated influenza vaccine. From the RT-PCR reads, TCRdb called clonotypes with MiXCR, one entry per CDR3 protein. The data show approximately 680,000 distinct CDR3 sequences, around 14% seen once. This specimen was PBMCs from blood, taken approximately 12 days after vaccination. The source is a man aged 50-59 years who received an inactivated influenza vaccine. CDR3s include the opening cysteine and the closing phenylalanine or tryptophan. A D gene is named only where the DNA matches it firmly. Clone size, where shown, is once, few, many, or a class for clones that have expanded.

>.|TRBJ1-1|.|TRBV7-2
CASSLAGVGGAEAFF
TGTGCCAGCAGCTTAGCGGGGGTGGGGGGCGCTGAAGCTTTCTTT
>few|TRBJ2-5|TRBD1|TRBV20-1
CSAREQGSETQYF
TGCAGTGCTAGAGAACAGGGGTCGGAGACCCAGTACTTC
>many|TRBJ2-2|TRBD2|TRBV4-2
CATLAGGAAGELFF
TGTGCCACGTTAGCGGGGGGGGCCGCCGGGGAGCTGTTTTTT
>few|TRBJ2-7|TRBD1|TRBV27
CASSSTGTAYEQYF
TGTGCCAGCAGCTCCACCGGGACAGCCTACGAGCAGTACTTC
>few|TRBJ1-6|.|TRBV6-2/TRBV6-3
CASSYPGYRIRNSPLHF
TGTGCCAGCAGTTACCCGGGATACCGGATCCGTAATTCACCCCTCCACTTT
>few|TRBJ2-5|TRBD2|TRBV29-1
CSVEWLAGDRETQYF
TGCAGCGTTGAGTGGCTAGCGGGAGATCGAGAGACCCAGTACTTC
>many|TRBJ1-2|.|TRBV5-1
CASSLEGRGNDYGYTF
TGCGCCAGCAGCTTGGAGGGCAGGGGTAACGACTATGGCTACACCTTC
>.|TRBJ2-7|.|TRBV7-3
CASSLEGRTQGYEQYF
TGTGCCAGCAGCTTAGAAGGCAGAACCCAGGGGTACGAGCAGTACTTC
>.|TRBJ1-1|.|TRBV11-2
CASSWTASTEAFF
TGTGCCAGCAGCTGGACAGCCTCGACTGAAGCTTTCTTT
>.|TRBJ2-7|.|TRBV28
CASSVRRGYYEQYF
TGTGCCAGCAGCGTCCGGCGGGGATACTACGAGCAGTACTTC
>many|TRBJ2-1|.|TRBV11-2
CASSASRGLYNEQFF
TGTGCCAGCAGCGCCAGCCGGGGGCTCTACAATGAGCAGTTCTTC
>many|TRBJ2-1|.|TRBV4-1
CASSQDDLSEQFF
TGCGCCAGCAGCCAGGACGACCTCAGTGAGCAGTTCTTC
>many|TRBJ2-3|.|TRBV12-3/TRBV12-4
CASIHPGVAGGSTDTQYF
TGTGCCAGCATACACCCCGGGGTGGCGGGCGGGAGCACAGATACGCAGTATTTT
>many|TRBJ1-2|.|TRBV12-3/TRBV12-4
CASSLSGVYGYTF
TGTGCCAGCAGTTTATCAGGTGTCTATGGCTACACCTTC
>many|TRBJ1-5|.|TRBV5-1
CASSPGGGNQPQHF
TGCGCCAGCAGCCCCGGGGGGGGCAATCAGCCCCAGCATTTT
>.|TRBJ2-5|TRBD2|TRBV7-9
CASSPPRGGQETQYF
TGTGCCAGCAGCCCCCCCCGGGGGGGGCAAGAGACCCAGTACTTC
>few|TRBJ2-2|.|TRBV18
CASSPQGGTGELFF
TGTGCCAGCTCACCCCAGGGTGGCACCGGGGAGCTGTTTTTT
>few|TRBJ1-4|.|TRBV12-3/TRBV12-4
CASSPTEGNEKLFF
TGTGCCAGCAGCCCCACAGAGGGTAATGAAAAACTGTTTTTT
>many|TRBJ2-1|.|TRBV10-3
CAISQNPNEQFF
TGTGCCATCAGCCAGAATCCCAATGAGCAGTTCTTC
>.|TRBJ1-3|.|TRBV10-3
CAISPQGASGNTIYF
TGTGCCATCAGCCCACAGGGAGCATCTGGAAACACCATATATTTT
>.|TRBJ1-3|.|TRBV12-3/TRBV12-4
CASRQAGNTIYF
TGTGCCAGCAGACAGGCTGGAAACACCATATATTTT
>few|TRBJ2-3|.|TRBV28
CASSWTNSQYF
TGTGCCAGCAGTTGGACTAATTCGCAGTATTTT
>few|TRBJ2-4|TRBD2|TRBV12-3/TRBV12-4
CASTRAGGRSENIQYF
TGTGCCAGCACTCGCGCGGGAGGACGATCTGAAAACATTCAGTACTTC
>few|TRBJ1-1|TRBD1|TRBV4-1
CASSQGTGDTEAFF
TGCGCCAGCAGCCAAGGGACAGGGGACACTGAAGCTTTCTTT
>.|TRBJ2-7|.|TRBV2
CASLGADQNYEQYF
TGTGCCTCCCTCGGGGCAGATCAGAACTACGAGCAGTACTTC
>.|TRBJ1-2|.|TRBV15
CATSRFRGNYGYTF
TGTGCCACCAGCAGATTTCGGGGGAACTATGGCTACACCTTC
>.|TRBJ2-1|.|TRBV6-2/TRBV6-3
CASCGQYNEQFF
TGTGCCAGCTGTGGCCAGTACAATGAGCAGTTCTTC
>.|TRBJ2-1|.|TRBV15
CATSTRERYNEQFF
TGTGCCACCAGCACCCGGGAGCGGTACAATGAGCAGTTCTTC
>.|TRBJ1-2|.|TRBV5-5
CASSLVLGADYGYTF
TGTGCCAGCAGCTTGGTTTTGGGGGCGGACTATGGCTACACCTTC
>.|TRBJ1-1|.|TRBV28
CATIYRDNYMNTEAFF
TGTGCCACCATATACCGGGACAATTACATGAACACTGAAGCTTTCTTT
>.|TRBJ2-2|.|TRBV15
CATSRAGVGELFF
TGTGCCACCAGCAGAGCAGGGGTCGGGGAGCTGTTTTTT